This TCR beta chain is from a study of shared clonotypes between healthy human individuals. The V gene end was trimmed by 4 bases and the J gene end by 6 bases; junction bases not matched to a gene: 4. The CDR3 has 14 amino acids. Germline lookup yields CDR1 KGHSH and CDR2 LQKENI. Only CD45RO-negative cells positively selected for CCR7 counted as naive CD8 cells, so terminally differentiated effector memory CD45RA+ cells were excluded. Genomic DNA of every subset was divided equally among multiple immunoSEQ plates. Assay used: immunoSEQ multiplex PCR; TCRdb lists only in-frame clones, some missing. The profile shows 800,000 or so clones, approximately 97% of them singletons.

Sequenced: naive CD8+ T cells sorted from blood. This clonotype was sampled from a man aged 30 to 39 in good health. This chain joins TRBV18 and TRBJ2-1; 9 bases line up with TRBD1. The CDR3 loop is CASSRDRVSNEQFF. CDR3 in DNA: TGTGCCAGCTCACGGGACAGGGTAAGCAATGAGCAGTTCTTC.